These 32 T cell receptor beta chains share one sample of origin, sequenced in a study of early stage breast cancer tumors. Only in-frame clones appear in the TCRdb table, and some are missing; sequencing was by immunoSEQ multiplex PCR. This repertoire shows 55,000 to 70,000 clones, about 85% found once; its top ten account for about 4.4%. Material: blood. The receptors originated from a person aged 40 to 50 with breast cancer.

The chain combines TRBV18 with TRBJ2-3, with D possibly being TRBD1 (6 bases). Per germline, CDR1 KGHSH and CDR2 LQKENI. Deletions cut 2 bases from V and 7 bases from J, with 19 bases between. The CDR3 is 16 residues long. CDR3: CASSPGTTFTENTQYF. Here the CDR3 DNA reads TGTGCCAGCTCACCAGGGACAACCTTCACGGAAAATACGCAGTATTTT.

The chain recombines TRBV15 with TRBJ2-3; the match to TRBD2 covers 15 bases. V lost 4 bases to trimming and J lost 4 bases; unmatched junction nucleotides: 6. Germline values: CDR1 LNHNV, CDR2 YYDKDF (reference sequence). CDR3 length equals 17 residues. This CDR3 reads CATSTGLAGGQADTQYF. The CDR3, as DNA: TGTGCCACCAGCACGGGACTAGCGGGAGGTCAGGCAGATACGCAGTATTTT.

The J gene is TRBJ1-2, the V gene TRBV9, with D hard to call. The CDR3 extends over 14 amino acids. The germline V and J ends were trimmed by 4 bases and 4 bases, with 14 bases remaining between them. Looked up from germline, CDR1 is SGDLS and CDR2 is YYNGEE. The CDR3 nucleotides are TGTGCCAGCAGCCCCAGGACCATGGGCTATGGCTACACCTTC. It yields the protein CASSPRTMGYGYTF.

V and J are TRBV30 and TRBJ2-1, with D hard to call. Deletions cut 0 bases from V and 0 bases from J, with 6 bases between. The CDR3 runs 14 residues. CDR1 is GTSNPN and CDR2 is SVGIG in the germline V gene (reference sequence). CDR3 protein: CAWSVGSSYNEQFF. CDR3 nucleotide sequence: TGTGCCTGGAGTGTGGGTAGCTCCTACAATGAGCAGTTCTTC.

The chain joins TRBV29-1 to TRBJ1-4, with D possibly TRBD1 on 5 matching bases. This CDR3 contains 15 residues. Trimming took 4 bases from V and 1 from J, leaving 13 bases between them. CDR1 is SQVTM and CDR2 is ANQGSEA in the germline V gene. CDR3 sequence (DNA): TGCAGCGTTGGGGCAGAGGGACTAACTAATGAAAAACTGTTTTTT. Translation gives CSVGAEGLTNEKLFF.

J is TRBJ1-3 and V is TRBV18, with D unclear. V was shortened by 2 bases and J by 0 bases, with 8 bases between the two germline ends. The CDR3 loop spans 15 amino acids. Per the germline V gene, CDR1 is KGHSH and CDR2 is LQKENI. In DNA form, the CDR3 reads TGTGCCAGCTCACCAACCCCCCGCTCTGGAAACACCATATATTTT. Its protein is CASSPTPRSGNTIYF.

The chain combines TRBV11-1 with TRBJ2-7; D is unclear. This CDR3 is built from 14 residues. Germline V gives CDR1 SGHAT, CDR2 FQDESV (reference sequence). Trimming cost V 1 base and J 4 bases, with 11 bases left between them. CDR3 bases: TGTGCCAGCAGCTTAGGACTCACAAATTACGAGCAGTACTTC. This codes for CASSLGLTNYEQYF.

This chain connects TRBV6-1 to TRBJ2-7; tentatively, D is TRBD1 (5 bases). The CDR3 has 14 residues. Trimming took off 6 bases at V and 6 bases at J, with 18 bases between the two ends. Germline loops: CDR1 MNHNS, CDR2 SASEGT. This CDR3 is CASRLDGARGEQYF. CDR3 coding DNA: TGTGCCAGCAGACTTGATGGGGCTCGCGGCGAGCAGTACTTC.

The J gene is TRBJ1-1, the V gene TRBV5-6; 10 nucleotides line up with TRBD1. Germline CDR1 SGHDT, CDR2 YYEEEE. The junction had 3 bases not matched to a gene; V was cut back by 2 bases and J by 11 bases. There are 12 residues in the CDR3. Here the CDR3 reads CASSLGTGEAFF. DNA for the CDR3: TGTGCCAGCAGCTTAGGGACAGGGGAGGCTTTCTTT.

The J gene is TRBJ1-5, the V gene TRBV28; D is ambiguous. Germline-derived CDR1 and CDR2 are MDHEN and SYDVKM. Trimming pared 6 bases from V and 5 bases from J, leaving 11 bases between. The CDR3 sequence is 13 residues long. The CDR3 reads CASRGGLYQPQHF. The DNA of the CDR3 is TGTGCCAGCAGGGGCGGTCTTTATCAGCCCCAGCATTTT.

This clone occurred a few times. This chain joins TRBV6-1 and TRBJ2-6; D possibly matches TRBD1 or TRBD2 (6 bases each). Germline CDR1 is MNHNS and CDR2 is SASEGT. With 4 bases removed from V and 1 base from J, the gap between germline ends came to 11 bases. The CDR3 totals 16 residues. The CDR3 spells CASSAEGGSGANVLTF. CDR3 bases: TGTGCCAGCAGTGCCGAGGGGGGATCTGGGGCCAACGTCCTGACTTTC.

The J gene is TRBJ2-3, the V gene TRBV5-6, with 7 bases identical to TRBD1. Germline trimming cut 4 bases from V and 5 bases from J; bases unmatched to any gene: 7. The CDR3 loop spans 14 amino acids. Germline-derived CDR1 and CDR2 are SGHDT and YYEEEE. DNA of the CDR3: TGTGCCAGCAGCACCGGGACAGAGGGAGATACGCAGTATTTT. Protein: CASSTGTEGDTQYF.

This clone was observed a few times. This chain uses TRBV28 with TRBJ1-2; TRBD1 might be the D (5 bases). Germline lookup yields CDR1 MDHEN and CDR2 SYDVKM. This CDR3 is built from 16 residues. Trimming removed 5 bases from V and 4 bases from J, with 20 bases in between. The CDR3 nucleotides read TGTGCCAGCAGTGTACATACTTCGACCAGGGTCTATGGCTACACCTTC. Translation gives CASSVHTSTRVYGYTF.

This clone appeared once. The chain carries TRBV27 and TRBJ2-2; 11 bases fit TRBD2. Germline CDR1 is MNHEY and CDR2 is SMNVEV (reference sequence). After removal of 10 bases from V and 8 bases from J, the junction contained 6 bases not matched to a gene. The CDR3 length is 13 residues. The CDR3 DNA is TGTGCCAACCGACTAGCGGGAACTGGGGAGCTGTTTTTT. Protein product: CANRLAGTGELFF.

V usage is TRBV6-5 and J usage is TRBJ1-1; TRBD1 aligns across 12 bases. The CDR3 is made up of 16 amino acids. V shed 0 bases, J shed 3 bases, and the junction held 2 bases outside the gene matches. Germline CDR1 and CDR2: MNHEY and SVGAGI. CDR3 sequence: CASSYSGTGGDTEAFF. CDR3 coding DNA: TGTGCCAGCAGTTACTCCGGGACAGGGGGCGACACTGAAGCTTTCTTT.

V gene TRBV5-1 combines with J gene TRBJ1-3, with unresolved D. Germline assignment: CDR1 SGHRS and CDR2 YFSETQ. The germline V and J ends were trimmed by 5 bases and 0 bases, with 9 bases remaining between them. The CDR3 loop spans 14 amino acids. CDR3 in amino acids: CASREILSGNTIYF. CDR3 in DNA: TGCGCCAGCAGGGAAATCCTCTCTGGAAACACCATATATTTT.

This clone has just one count. The chain uses TRBV2 and TRBJ2-5; 14 bases fit TRBD2. V lost 6 bases, J lost 6 bases, and 6 bases stayed unmatched. CDR1 and CDR2 (germline): SNHLY, FYNNEI. The CDR3 totals 15 residues. This CDR3 reads CASRTGLAGVKTQYF. CDR3 in DNA: TGTGCCAGCAGGACGGGACTAGCGGGAGTAAAGACCCAGTACTTC.

The chain has TRBV5-1 and TRBJ1-1; tentative D call: TRBD1 (5 bases). The CDR3 length is 14 residues. The V end lost 3 bases, the J end lost 1 base, and 10 bases lay between the germline ends. Germline V CDR1 and CDR2: SGHRS, YFSETQ. CDR3 DNA: TGCGCCAGCAGCTCGGCAGGGTGGAACACTGAAGCTTTCTTT. Translation gives CASSSAGWNTEAFF.

The chain employs TRBV27 and TRBJ1-1; D call uncertain. Germline lookup yields CDR1 MNHEY and CDR2 SMNVEV (reference sequence). Trimming took off 6 bases at V and 2 bases at J, with 19 bases between the two ends. There are 16 residues in the CDR3. The CDR3, as DNA: TGTGCCAGCAGCGTCGGAGACCGGGAGTTAAACACTGAAGCTTTCTTT. It is translated as CASSVGDRELNTEAFF.

This chain connects TRBV6-5 to TRBJ2-3; a weak D match, TRBD2 (7 bases). Germline V gene lookup returns CDR1 MNHEY and CDR2 SVGAGI. With 0 bases removed from V and 5 bases from J, the gap between germline ends came to 12 bases. The CDR3 has 15 residues. In DNA form, the CDR3 reads TGTGCCAGCAGTTACTCCGGGGGGCGGGAAGATACGCAGTATTTT. Translating gives CASSYSGGREDTQYF.

The chain links TRBV27 to TRBJ1-4, with TRBD1 identical over 7 bases. CDR1 is MNHEY and CDR2 is SMNVEV in the germline V gene (reference sequence). The CDR3 extends over 15 amino acids. The V and J ends lost 7 bases and 8 bases, in that order; junction bases with no gene match: 13. CDR3 region: CASTSFRTGGEKLFF. The DNA of the CDR3 is TGTGCCAGCACCTCCTTCAGGACAGGTGGAGAAAAACTGTTTTTT.

The chain combines TRBV11-2 with TRBJ2-1; D possibly corresponds to TRBD1 (6 bases). Germline CDR1 reads SGHAT; CDR2 reads FQNNGV. The CDR3 is made up of 15 amino acids. The V end lost 3 bases, the J end lost 2 bases, and 11 bases lay between the germline ends. The CDR3 loop reads CASSFVNRAYNEQFF. The CDR3 nucleotides read TGTGCCAGCAGCTTTGTGAACAGGGCCTACAATGAGCAGTTCTTC.

The chain has TRBV28 and TRBJ1-2; TRBD1 is a possible D gene (6 bases). Per the germline V gene, CDR1 is MDHEN and CDR2 is SYDVKM. The CDR3 is 15 amino acids. V gave up 6 bases and J gave up 4 bases, with 18 bases separating them. CDR3 residues: CASSPEGWGLYGYTF. CDR3 coding DNA: TGTGCCAGCAGCCCCGAGGGGTGGGGGCTCTATGGCTACACCTTC.

The V and J genes are TRBV11-2 and TRBJ2-5, with 7 nucleotides matching TRBD1. J was trimmed by 9 bases and V by 5 bases; bases with no gene match: 15. This CDR3 contains 15 residues. In germline, CDR1 is SGHAT, CDR2 FQNNGV. The CDR3 DNA is TGTGCCAGCAGCCTCCGGACAGGACAAGGCGAGGCCCAGTACTTC. It codes for CASSLRTGQGEAQYF.

The V and J genes are TRBV7-3 and TRBJ2-1, with D possibly being TRBD1 or TRBD2 (6 bases each). V was trimmed by 3 bases and J by 8 bases, leaving 17 bases between them. The germline gives CDR1 SGHTA, CDR2 FQGTGA. The CDR3 length is 15 residues. The DNA of the CDR3 is TGTGCCAGCAGCTTGGGAACAGGGAGGCTCGATGAGCAGTTCTTC. Protein product: CASSLGTGRLDEQFF.

This clone has only one observation. CDR3 region: CAISEPGLDNIQYF. The CDR3 coding sequence is TGTGCCATCAGTGAGCCGGGACTAGATAACATTCAGTACTTC. The chain has TRBV10-3 and TRBJ2-4, with 8 bases matching TRBD2. V was clipped by 2 bases and J by 7 bases; unmatched bases: 4. This CDR3 is built from 14 residues. CDR1 is ENHRY, CDR2 SYGVKD, per germline.

The chain has TRBV6-1 and TRBJ1-2; possible D gene TRBD1, 6 bases. The CDR3 is 12 amino acids. Trimming stripped 7 bases from V and 6 bases from J, with 12 bases between. Per the germline V gene, CDR1 is MNHNS and CDR2 is SASEGT. CDR3 sequence: CASNKQGNGYTF. The CDR3 DNA reads TGTGCCAGCAATAAACAGGGAAATGGCTACACCTTC.

The chain joins TRBV29-1 to TRBJ2-2; D gene ambiguous. The germline V gene has CDR1 SQVTM and CDR2 ANQGSEA. V lost 4 bases and J lost 0, with 3 bases in between. The CDR3 sequence is 12 residues long. The CDR3 sequence: CSVVPNTGELFF. The CDR3 bases are TGCAGCGTTGTACCGAACACCGGGGAGCTGTTTTTT.

In this sample, this clone turned up a few times. V usage is TRBV30 and J usage is TRBJ1-5; 9 bases align to TRBD1. V gave up 1 base and J gave up 1 base; unmatched junction bases: 2. The CDR3 totals 15 residues. Looked up from germline, CDR1 is GTSNPN and CDR2 is SVGIG (reference sequence). As DNA, the CDR3 is TGTGCCTGGAGTGGGGGGACAGGGAGCAATCAGCCCCAGCATTTT. Translation gives CAWSGGTGSNQPQHF.

This sequence joins TRBV11-2 and TRBJ2-2; 7 nucleotides align to TRBD2. Germline V CDR1 and CDR2: SGHAT, FQNNGV. The CDR3 runs to 12 residues. V shed 5 bases and J 10 bases; nucleotides not matched to a gene: 4. The CDR3 nucleotides read TGTGCCAGCAGCCCACGGGAGGAGGAGCTGTTTTTT. Translated, it gives CASSPREEELFF.

The chain recombines TRBV4-2 with TRBJ2-2, with D unclear. Germline loops: CDR1 LGHNA, CDR2 YNFKEQ. This CDR3 region has 14 residues. V was trimmed by 3 bases and J by 6 bases, leaving 11 bases between them. For the CDR3, the DNA is TGTGCCAGCAGCCACCCAGGAAGCGCCGGGGAGCTGTTTTTT. Amino acids: CASSHPGSAGELFF.

Turning to this clone: The same CDR3 can be traced to other DNA sequences in this sample. The rearrangement joins TRBV7-9 to TRBJ1-1; D call uncertain. The CDR3 runs 14 residues. The germline V gene has CDR1 SEHNR and CDR2 FQNEAQ (reference sequence). V was pared by 1 base and J by 4 bases, with 10 bases between. CDR3 protein: CASSLEPGGTEAFF. The CDR3 DNA sequence: TGTGCCAGCAGCTTAGAGCCGGGAGGCACTGAAGCTTTCTTT.